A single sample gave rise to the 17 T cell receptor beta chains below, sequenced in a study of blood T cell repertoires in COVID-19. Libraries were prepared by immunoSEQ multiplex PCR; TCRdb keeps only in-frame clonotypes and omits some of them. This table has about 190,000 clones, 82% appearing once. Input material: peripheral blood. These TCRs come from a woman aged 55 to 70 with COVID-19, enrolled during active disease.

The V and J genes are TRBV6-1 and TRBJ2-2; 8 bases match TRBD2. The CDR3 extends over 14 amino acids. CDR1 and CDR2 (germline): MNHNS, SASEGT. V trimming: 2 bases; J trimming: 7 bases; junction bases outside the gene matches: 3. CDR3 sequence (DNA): TGTGCCAGCAGTGAAACGGGGGGGTTCGGGGAGCTGTTTTTT. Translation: CASSETGGFGELFF.

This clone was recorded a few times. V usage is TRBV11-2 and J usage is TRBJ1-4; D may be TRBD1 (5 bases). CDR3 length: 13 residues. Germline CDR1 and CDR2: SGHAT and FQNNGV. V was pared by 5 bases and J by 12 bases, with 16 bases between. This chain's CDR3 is CASSATGAGELFF. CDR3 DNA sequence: TGTGCCAGCAGCGCGACCGGGGCGGGAGAACTGTTTTTT.

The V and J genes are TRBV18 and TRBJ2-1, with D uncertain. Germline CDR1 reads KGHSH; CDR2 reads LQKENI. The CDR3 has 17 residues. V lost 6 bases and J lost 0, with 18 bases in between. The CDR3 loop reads CASSLIPGFSSYNEQFF. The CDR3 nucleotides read TGTGCCAGCTCCCTCATCCCAGGATTCAGCTCCTACAATGAGCAGTTCTTC.

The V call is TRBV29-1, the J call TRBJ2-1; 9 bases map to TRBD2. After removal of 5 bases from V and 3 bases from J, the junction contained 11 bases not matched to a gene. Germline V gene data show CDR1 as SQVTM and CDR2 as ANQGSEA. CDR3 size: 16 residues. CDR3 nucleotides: TGCAGCGTTCCCTTAGGGGGACTAGCAGTCTACAATGAGCAGTTCTTC. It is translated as CSVPLGGLAVYNEQFF.

CDR3 in amino acids: CASSPLTTRDYEQYF. Written as DNA, the CDR3 is TGTGCCAGCAGTCCCCTCACGACTAGAGACTACGAGCAGTACTTC. The V call is TRBV6-5, the J call TRBJ2-7, with D perhaps matching TRBD2 (6 bases). CDR1 is MNHEY, CDR2 SVGAGI, per germline. The CDR3 spans 15 residues. Trimming shortened V by 5 bases and J by 3 bases, and 17 bases separated the two germline ends.

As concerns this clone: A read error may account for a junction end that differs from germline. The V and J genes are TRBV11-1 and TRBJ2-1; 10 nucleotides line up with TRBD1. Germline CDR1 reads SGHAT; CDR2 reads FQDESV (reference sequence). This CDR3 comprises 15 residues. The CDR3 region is CASTLGQGVKNEQFF. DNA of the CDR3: TGTGCCAGCACCTTAGGACAGGGGGTTAAAAATGAGCAGTTCTTC.

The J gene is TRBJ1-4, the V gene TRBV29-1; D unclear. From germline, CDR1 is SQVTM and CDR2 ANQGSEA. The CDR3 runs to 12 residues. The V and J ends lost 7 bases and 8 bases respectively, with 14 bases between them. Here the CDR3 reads CSAGSTGEKLFF. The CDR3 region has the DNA TGCAGCGCGGGATCCACGGGGGAAAAACTGTTTTTT.

CDR3 sequence: CASSPLAGGYEQYF. The CDR3 DNA reads as TGTGCCAGCAGCCCCCTAGCGGGAGGCTACGAGCAGTACTTC. The V call is TRBV9, the J call TRBJ2-7; 11 bases match TRBD2. The germline V gene encodes CDR1 SGDLS and CDR2 YYNGEE. CDR3 length equals 14 residues. V gave up 4 bases and J gave up 3 bases; unmatched junction bases: 3.

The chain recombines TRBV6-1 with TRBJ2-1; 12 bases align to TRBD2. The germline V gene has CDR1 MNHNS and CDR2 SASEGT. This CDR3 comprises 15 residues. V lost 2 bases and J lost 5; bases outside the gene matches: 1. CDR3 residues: CASSELAGGHNEQFF. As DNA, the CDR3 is TGTGCCAGCAGTGAACTAGCGGGAGGGCACAATGAGCAGTTCTTC.

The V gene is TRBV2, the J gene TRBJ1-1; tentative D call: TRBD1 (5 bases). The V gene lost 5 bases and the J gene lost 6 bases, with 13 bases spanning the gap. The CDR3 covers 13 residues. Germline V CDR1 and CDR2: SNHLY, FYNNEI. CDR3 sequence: CASSRQPQAEAFF. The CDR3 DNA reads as TGTGCCAGCAGTCGACAGCCTCAAGCTGAAGCTTTCTTT.

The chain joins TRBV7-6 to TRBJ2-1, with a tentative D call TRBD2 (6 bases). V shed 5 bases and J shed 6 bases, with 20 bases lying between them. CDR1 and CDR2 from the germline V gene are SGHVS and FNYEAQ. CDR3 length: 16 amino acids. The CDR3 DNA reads TGTGCCAGCAGCAGAGGAATTGCGGCGACTAGCAATGAGCAGTTCTTC. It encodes CASSRGIAATSNEQFF.

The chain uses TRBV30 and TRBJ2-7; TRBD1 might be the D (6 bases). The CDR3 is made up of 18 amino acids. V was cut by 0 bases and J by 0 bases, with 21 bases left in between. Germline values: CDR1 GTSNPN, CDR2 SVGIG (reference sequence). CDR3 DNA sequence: TGTGCCTGGAGTGTAAGGGCTGGGGCAGGGGCGAGCTCCTACGAGCAGTACTTC. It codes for CAWSVRAGAGASSYEQYF.

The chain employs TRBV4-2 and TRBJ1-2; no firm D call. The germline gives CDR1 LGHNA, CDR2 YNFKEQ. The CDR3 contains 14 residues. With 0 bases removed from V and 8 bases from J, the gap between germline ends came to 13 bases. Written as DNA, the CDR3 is TGTGCCAGCAGCCAAGATCTCGAGACTCGAGGCTACACCTTC. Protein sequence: CASSQDLETRGYTF.

CDR3 nucleotide sequence: TGTGCCAGCAGCTCCCGACGGACTAGCGGGGGCTACGAGCAGTACTTC. This gives the protein CASSSRRTSGGYEQYF. The chain recombines TRBV6-2 or TRBV6-3 with TRBJ2-7; TRBD2 matches at 13 bases. The J segment lost 3 bases and the V segment lost 6 bases, leaving 8 bases of the junction unmatched. The CDR3 covers 16 residues. The germline CDR1 and CDR2 sequences are MNHEY and SVGEGT.

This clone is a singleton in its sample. The CDR3: CASINYGQTNTGELFF. For the CDR3, the DNA is TGTGCCAGCATCAACTACGGACAAACGAACACCGGGGAGCTGTTTTTT. The chain combines TRBV21-1 with TRBJ2-2; the table's D call TRBD1 went unverified against the DNA. TRBV21-1 is termed a pseudogene. This CDR3 comprises 16 residues.

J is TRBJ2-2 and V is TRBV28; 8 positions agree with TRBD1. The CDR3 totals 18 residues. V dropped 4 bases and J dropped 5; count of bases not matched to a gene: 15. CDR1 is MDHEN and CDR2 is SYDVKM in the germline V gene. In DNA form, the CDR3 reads TGTGCCAGCAGTTCCCCTAAATCGACAGGGGTAAGGACCGGGGAGCTGTTTTTT. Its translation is CASSSPKSTGVRTGELFF. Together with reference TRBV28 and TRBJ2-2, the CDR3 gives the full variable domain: DVKVTQSSRYLVKRTGEKVFLECVQDMDHENMFWYRQDPGLGLRLIYFSYDVKMKEKGDIPEGYSVSREKKERFSLILESASTNQTSMYLCASSSPKSTGVRTGELFFGEGSRLTVL.

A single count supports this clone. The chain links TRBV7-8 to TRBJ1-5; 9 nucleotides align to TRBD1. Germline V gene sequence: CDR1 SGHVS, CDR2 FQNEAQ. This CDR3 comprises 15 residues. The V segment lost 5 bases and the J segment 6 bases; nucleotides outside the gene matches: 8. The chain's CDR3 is CASSGNRGRGQPQHF. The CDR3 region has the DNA TGTGCCAGCAGCGGCAACAGGGGGCGCGGTCAGCCCCAGCATTTT. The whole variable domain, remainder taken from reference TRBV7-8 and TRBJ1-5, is GAGVSQSPRYKVAKRGQDVALRCDPISGHVSLFWYQQALGQGPEFLTYFQNEAQLDKSGLPSDRFFAERPEGSVSTLKIQRTQQEDSAVYLCASSGNRGRGQPQHFGDGTRLSIL.